This T cell receptor beta chain was retrieved from a study of T cell changes during pregnancy in multiple sclerosis. Germline CDR1 reads MNHEY; CDR2 reads SVGAGI. The length of the CDR3 is 16 residues. Unmatched junction bases numbered 8, after V lost 4 bases and J lost 1 base. Repertoires were generated with immunoSEQ multiplex PCR, while TCRdb's copy carries only in-frame clones and drops some. The data hold 50,000 to 70,000 clones, with roughly 89% observed a single time. Source: peripheral blood, taken in the third trimester of pregnancy. J is TRBJ2-5 and V is TRBV6-5, with 8 bases aligning to TRBD2. The receptor's source is a female donor in good health, enrolled as a control in a pregnancy study. The CDR3 nucleotides are TGTGCCAGCAGTTTCGGGCGGGCGGGAGGCCAAGAGACCCAGTACTTC. This encodes CASSFGRAGGQETQYF.